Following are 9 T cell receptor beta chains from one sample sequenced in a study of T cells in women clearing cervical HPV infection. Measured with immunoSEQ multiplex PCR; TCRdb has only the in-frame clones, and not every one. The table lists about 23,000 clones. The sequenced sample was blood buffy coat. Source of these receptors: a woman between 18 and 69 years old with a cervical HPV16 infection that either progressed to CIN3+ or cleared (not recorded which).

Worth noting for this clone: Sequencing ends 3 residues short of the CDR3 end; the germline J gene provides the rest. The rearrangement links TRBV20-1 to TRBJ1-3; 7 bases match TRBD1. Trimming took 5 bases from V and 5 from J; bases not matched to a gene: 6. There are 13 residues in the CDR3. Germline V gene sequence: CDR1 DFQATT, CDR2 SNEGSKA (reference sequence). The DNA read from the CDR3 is TGCAGTGCTGGGGAGGGGGCAAGAAACACC. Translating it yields CSAGEGARNT. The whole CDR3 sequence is CSAGEGARNTIYF.

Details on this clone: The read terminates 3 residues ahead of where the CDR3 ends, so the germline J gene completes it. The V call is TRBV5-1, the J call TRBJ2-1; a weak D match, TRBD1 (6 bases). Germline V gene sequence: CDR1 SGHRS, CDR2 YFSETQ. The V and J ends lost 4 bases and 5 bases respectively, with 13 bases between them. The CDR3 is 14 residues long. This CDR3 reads CASSPTDRNNEQFF. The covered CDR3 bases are TGCGCCAGCAGCCCAACGGACAGAAACAATGAG.

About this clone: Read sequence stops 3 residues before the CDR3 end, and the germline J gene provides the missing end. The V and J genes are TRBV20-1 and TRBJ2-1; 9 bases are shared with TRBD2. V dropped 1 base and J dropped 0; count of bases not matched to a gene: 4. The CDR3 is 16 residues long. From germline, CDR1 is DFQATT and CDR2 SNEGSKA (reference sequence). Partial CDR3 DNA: TGCAGTGCTAGAGCTAGCGGGGTGAGCTCCTACAATGAG. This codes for CSARASGVSSYNE. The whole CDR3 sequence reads CSARASGVSSYNEQFF.

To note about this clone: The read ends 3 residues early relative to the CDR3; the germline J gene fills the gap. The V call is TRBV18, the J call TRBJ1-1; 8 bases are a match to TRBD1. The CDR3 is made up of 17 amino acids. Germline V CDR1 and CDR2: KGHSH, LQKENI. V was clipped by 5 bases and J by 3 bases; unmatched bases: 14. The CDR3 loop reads CASSEYMTGAVDTEAFF. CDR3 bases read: TGTGCCAGCTCAGAATATATGACAGGGGCGGTGGACACTGAA. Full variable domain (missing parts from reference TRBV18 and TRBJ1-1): NAGVMQNPRHLVRRRGQEARLRCSPMKGHSHVYWYRQLPEEGLKFMVYLQKENIIDESGMPKERFSAEFPKEGPSILRIQQVVRGDSAAYFCASSEYMTGAVDTEAFFGQGTRLTVV.

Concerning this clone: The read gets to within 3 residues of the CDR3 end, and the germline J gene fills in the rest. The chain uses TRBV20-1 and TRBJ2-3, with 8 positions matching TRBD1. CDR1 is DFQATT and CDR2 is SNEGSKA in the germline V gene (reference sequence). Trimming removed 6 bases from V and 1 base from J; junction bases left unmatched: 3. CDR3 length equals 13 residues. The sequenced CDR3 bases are TGCAGTGCCATGGGACAGGGCACAGATACG. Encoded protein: CSAMGQGTDT. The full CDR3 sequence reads CSAMGQGTDTQYF.

Partial CDR3 DNA: TGCGCCAGCAGCTTTACTCCACTCCCAGGGGCCAACGTC. Translation gives CASSFTPLPGANV. In full, the CDR3 is CASSFTPLPGANVLTF. This rearrangement joins TRBV5-1 to TRBJ2-6, with D unresolved. The sequence runs out 3 residues before the end of the CDR3; the remainder is reconstructed from the germline J gene. V dropped 2 bases and J dropped 4 bases, with 13 bases sitting between them. CDR3 length: 16 residues. CDR1 SGHRS and CDR2 YFSETQ come from the germline V gene.

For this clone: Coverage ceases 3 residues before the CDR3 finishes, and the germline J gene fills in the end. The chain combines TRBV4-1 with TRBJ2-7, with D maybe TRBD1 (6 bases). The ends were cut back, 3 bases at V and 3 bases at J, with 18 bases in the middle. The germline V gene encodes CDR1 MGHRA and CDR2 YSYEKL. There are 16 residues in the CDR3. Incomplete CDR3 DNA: TGCGCCAGCAGCCAGAGGGGGACGGATTCTTACTACGAG. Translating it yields CASSQRGTDSYYE. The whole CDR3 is CASSQRGTDSYYEQYF.

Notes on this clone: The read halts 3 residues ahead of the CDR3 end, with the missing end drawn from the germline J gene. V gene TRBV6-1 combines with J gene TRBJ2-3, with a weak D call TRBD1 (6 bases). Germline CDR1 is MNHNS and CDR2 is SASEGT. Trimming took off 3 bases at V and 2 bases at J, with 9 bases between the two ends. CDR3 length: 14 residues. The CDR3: CASSDRGLTDTQYF. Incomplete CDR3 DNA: TGTGCCAGCAGTGACAGGGGTCTCACAGATACG.

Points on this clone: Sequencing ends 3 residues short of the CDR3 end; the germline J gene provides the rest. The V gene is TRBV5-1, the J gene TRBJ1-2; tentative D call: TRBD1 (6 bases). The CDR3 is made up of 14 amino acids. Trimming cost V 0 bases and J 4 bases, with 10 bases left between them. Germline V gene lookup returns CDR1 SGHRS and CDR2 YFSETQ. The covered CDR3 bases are TGCGCCAGCAGCTTGGCCGGACAGTCCTATGGC. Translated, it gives CASSLAGQSYG. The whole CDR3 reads CASSLAGQSYGYTF.